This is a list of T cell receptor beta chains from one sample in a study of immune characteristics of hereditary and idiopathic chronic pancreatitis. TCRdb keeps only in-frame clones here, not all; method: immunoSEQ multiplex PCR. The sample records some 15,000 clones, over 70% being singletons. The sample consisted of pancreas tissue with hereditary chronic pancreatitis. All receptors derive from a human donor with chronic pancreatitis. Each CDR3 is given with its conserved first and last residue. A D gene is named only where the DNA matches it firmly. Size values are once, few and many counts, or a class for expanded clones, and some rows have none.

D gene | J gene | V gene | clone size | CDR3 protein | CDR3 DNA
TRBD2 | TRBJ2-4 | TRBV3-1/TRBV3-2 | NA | CASSQESWLAGGPTKNIQYF | TGTGCCAGCAGCCAAGAATCATGGCTAGCGGGAGGGCCGACCAAAAACATTCAGTACTTC
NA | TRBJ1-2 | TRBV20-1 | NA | CRPWEGYGYTF | TGCAGGCCTTGGGAAGGCTATGGCTACACCTTC
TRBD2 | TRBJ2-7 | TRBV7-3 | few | CASSAGLAGIDEQYF | TGTGCCAGCAGCGCGGGACTAGCGGGAATCGACGAGCAGTACTTC
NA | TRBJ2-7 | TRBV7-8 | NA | CASSRNGYEQYF | TGTGCCAGCAGCCGGAACGGGTACGAGCAGTACTTC
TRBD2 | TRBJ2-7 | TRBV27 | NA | CASSFTGGWEQYF | TGTGCCAGCAGTTTTACGGGAGGTTGGGAGCAGTACTTC
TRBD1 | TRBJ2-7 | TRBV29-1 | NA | CSVGQGAEQYF | TGCAGCGTTGGACAGGGGGCCGAGCAGTACTTC
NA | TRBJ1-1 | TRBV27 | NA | CASSTGMRAFF | TGTGCCAGCAGTACAGGGATGCGGGCTTTCTTT
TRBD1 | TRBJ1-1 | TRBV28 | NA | CASRAPGGVDTEAFF | TGTGCCAGCAGGGCTCCAGGGGGCGTTGACACTGAAGCTTTCTTT
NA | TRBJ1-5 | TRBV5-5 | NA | CASSFKERNQPQHF | TGTGCCAGCAGCTTTAAAGAACGGAATCAGCCCCAGCATTTT
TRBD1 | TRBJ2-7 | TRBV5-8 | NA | CASSLNRGEQYF | TGTGCCAGCAGCTTGAACAGGGGCGAGCAGTACTTC
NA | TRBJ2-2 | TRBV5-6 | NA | CASFRRGTGELFF | TGTGCCAGCTTTCGAAGGGGGACCGGGGAGCTGTTTTTT
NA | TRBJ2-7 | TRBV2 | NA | CASSEHYEQYF | TGTGCCAGCAGTGAACACTACGAGCAGTACTTC
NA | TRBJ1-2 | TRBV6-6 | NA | CASSSQTRPNYGYTF | TGTGCCAGCAGCTCCCAGACACGGCCTAACTATGGCTACACCTTC
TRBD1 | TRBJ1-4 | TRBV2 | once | CASTPGQGAFEKLFF | TGTGCCAGCACCCCAGGACAGGGGGCATTTGAAAAACTGTTTTTT
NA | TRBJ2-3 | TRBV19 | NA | CASSIDHTGMSDTQYF | TGTGCCAGTAGTATAGATCACACTGGGATGTCGGATACGCAGTATTTT
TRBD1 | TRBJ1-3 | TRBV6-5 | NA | CASSYSARGLGNTIYF | TGTGCCAGCAGTTACTCGGCCAGGGGGCTTGGAAACACCATATATTTT
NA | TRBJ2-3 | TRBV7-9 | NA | CASSPSVGVADTQYF | TGTGCCAGCAGCCCTTCTGTAGGGGTTGCAGATACGCAGTATTTT
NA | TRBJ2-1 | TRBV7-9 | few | CASSAGTVYNEQFF | TGTGCCAGCAGCGCCGGGACTGTTTACAATGAGCAGTTCTTC
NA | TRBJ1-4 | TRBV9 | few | CASSPWGGADEKLFF | TGTGCCAGCAGCCCCTGGGGAGGGGCAGATGAAAAACTGTTTTTT
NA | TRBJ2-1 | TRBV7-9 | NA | CASSLEGGGPGSLRNEQFF | TGTGCCAGCAGCTTAGAGGGTGGAGGACCGGGGAGTTTGAGGAATGAGCAGTTCTTC
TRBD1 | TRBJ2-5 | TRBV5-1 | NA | CASSFAGGAGETQYF | TGCGCCAGCAGCTTTGCAGGGGGCGCGGGGGAGACCCAGTACTTC
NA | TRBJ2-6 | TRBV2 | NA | CASRSLSSGANVLTF | TGTGCCAGCAGAAGTTTGAGCTCTGGGGCCAACGTCCTGACTTTC
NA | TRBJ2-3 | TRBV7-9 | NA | CASSAGQVFTDTQYF | TGTGCCAGCAGCGCCGGACAAGTCTTCACAGATACGCAGTATTTT
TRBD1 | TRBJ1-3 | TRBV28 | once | CASVRPQTGRNTIYF | TGTGCCAGCGTAAGGCCCCAGACAGGGCGAAACACCATATATTTT
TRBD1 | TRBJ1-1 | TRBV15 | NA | CATSRDYQGVAFF | TGTGCCACCAGCAGAGATTACCAGGGGGTGGCTTTCTTT
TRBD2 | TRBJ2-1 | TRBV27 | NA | CASSYDIAGLDYNEQFF | TGTGCCAGCAGCTATGATATAGCGGGGCTAGACTACAATGAGCAGTTCTTC
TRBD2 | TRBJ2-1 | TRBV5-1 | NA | CASSLGLAGVYNEQFF | TGCGCCAGCAGCTTGGGACTAGCGGGAGTGTACAATGAGCAGTTCTTC
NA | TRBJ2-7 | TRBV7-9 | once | CASSDSGQEQYF | TGTGCCAGCAGCGACTCCGGACAGGAGCAGTACTTC
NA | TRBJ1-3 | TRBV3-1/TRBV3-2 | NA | CASSPQGSGNTIYF | TGTGCCAGCAGCCCCCAGGGGTCTGGAAACACCATATATTTT
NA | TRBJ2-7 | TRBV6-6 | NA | CASSYSRQPNEQYF | TGTGCCAGCAGTTACTCCCGCCAGCCCAACGAGCAGTACTTC
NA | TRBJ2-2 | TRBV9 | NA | CASSREPSNTGELFF | TGTGCCAGCAGCCGAGAGCCGTCGAACACCGGGGAGCTGTTTTTT
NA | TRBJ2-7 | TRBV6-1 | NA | CASGKGVETGLSYEQYF | TGTGCCAGCGGTAAAGGGGTGGAGACAGGCCTCTCCTACGAGCAGTACTTC
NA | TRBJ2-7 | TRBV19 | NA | CASTSGIRPYEQYF | TGTGCCAGTACATCGGGGATAAGGCCCTACGAGCAGTACTTC
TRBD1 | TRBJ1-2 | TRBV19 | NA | CATTWSPTDRGDGYTF | TGTGCCACCACCTGGTCCCCTACTGACAGGGGTGATGGCTACACCTTC
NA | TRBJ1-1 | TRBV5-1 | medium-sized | CASSSPGTEGFF | TGCGCCAGCAGCTCCCCCGGGACCGAAGGTTTCTTT
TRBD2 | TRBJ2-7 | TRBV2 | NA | CASKERDSNSYEQYF | TGTGCCAGCAAGGAGCGGGATTCGAATAGCTACGAGCAGTACTTC
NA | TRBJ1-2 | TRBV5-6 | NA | CASSSDRIGYTF | TGTGCCAGCAGCTCGGACAGAATTGGCTACACCTTC
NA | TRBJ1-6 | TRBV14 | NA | CASSQDWGSPLHF | TGTGCCAGCAGCCAAGATTGGGGATCACCCCTCCACTTT
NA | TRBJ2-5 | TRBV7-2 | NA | CASSLSRDQETQYF | TGTGCCAGCAGCTTATCTCGGGACCAAGAGACCCAGTACTTC
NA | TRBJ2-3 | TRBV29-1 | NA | CSVEDRLRGSTDTQYF | TGCAGCGTTGAAGATAGATTGAGGGGGTCGACAGATACGCAGTATTTT
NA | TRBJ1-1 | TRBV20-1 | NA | CSAAKNTEAFF | TGCAGCGCAGCCAAGAACACTGAAGCTTTCTTT